The 4 T cell receptor beta chains in this list originate from one sample, sequenced in a study of identical twins. TCRdb fed the 5' RACE reads into MiXCR, producing one record per CDR3 protein. The profile shows around 1.7 million distinct CDR3 sequences, roughly a third of them singletons. The specimen was cord blood. These receptors originate from a newborn girl in good health.

Many counts were recorded for this clonotype. V and J are TRBV5-1 and TRBJ2-7; D not certain. Between the trimmed V and J ends, which lost 2 bases and 5 bases, there was a span of 11 bases. The germline V gene has CDR1 SGHRS and CDR2 YFSETQ. The CDR3 sequence is 13 residues long. CDR3 residues: CASSFRYTHEQYF. The CDR3 nucleotides read TGCGCCAGCAGCTTTCGATACACCCACGAGCAGTACTTC.

The chain carries TRBV28 and TRBJ2-7; 10 positions agree with TRBD1. The V and J ends lost 4 bases and 4 bases, in that order; junction bases with no gene match: 10. CDR1 MDHEN and CDR2 SYDVKM come from the germline V gene. The CDR3 runs 16 residues. CDR3 loop: CASSSLPGTGVYEQYF. CDR3 sequence (DNA): TGTGCCAGCAGTTCGCTTCCCGGGACAGGGGTTTACGAGCAGTACTTC.

This clonotype was found a few times. This chain connects TRBV10-1 to TRBJ2-5; D tentatively reads TRBD1 or TRBD2 (5 bases each). V was cut by 0 bases and J by 11 bases, with 13 bases left in between. Looked up from germline, CDR1 is WNHNN and CDR2 is SYGVQD (reference sequence). This CDR3 comprises 13 residues. The CDR3 DNA sequence: TGCGCCAGCAGTGAGTCGATTTTGGGGGAGCAGTACTTC. Its translation: CASSESILGEQYF.

The chain combines TRBV7-9 with TRBJ1-4; D unclear. The CDR3 length is 16 residues. The germline gives CDR1 SEHNR, CDR2 FQNEAQ (reference sequence). With 5 bases removed from V and 2 bases from J, the gap between germline ends came to 15 bases. This CDR3 reads CASSSKTSLTNEKLFF. CDR3 coding DNA: TGTGCCAGCAGCAGCAAAACTTCACTTACTAATGAAAAACTGTTTTTT.